The 15 T cell receptor beta chains in this list originate from one sample, sequenced in a study of T cell repertoires in cytomegalovirus infection (dated by TCRdb to between 2018 and 2021). The run used an Illumina HiSeq 1500. TCRdb itself trimmed the public reads at Q25 with fastp, ran MiXCR and retained productive beta chains. Every CDR3 protein is listed once, alongside the most common genes and DNA of its rows. The sample contains about 920,000 distinct CDR3 sequences, roughly 30% of them found a single time. The ten largest clones add up to about an eighth of the sample. Read against the paper, the sample's treatment or condition label means: in vitro stimulation with specific CMV peptide epitopes to enrich CMV-specific T cells. These receptors have no known antigen. The sequenced sample was cultured CD8+ T cells from PBMCs, obtained from culture after CMV antigen stimulation. Every receptor here comes from a human donor in good health (CMV status not recorded). Some clones in this sample may be carry-over from other donors' samples.

In this sample, this clonotype turned up a few times. The chain joins TRBV6-1 to TRBJ1-1, with D possibly matching TRBD1 (5 bases). V lost 1 base, J lost 3 bases, and 9 bases lay in between. This CDR3 is 14 amino acids long. CDR1 MNHNS and CDR2 SASEGT come from the germline V gene. The CDR3 reads CASSEGTLHTEAFF. DNA for the CDR3: TGTGCCAGCAGTGAAGGGACACTGCACACTGAAGCTTTCTTT.

The chain combines TRBV6-1 with TRBJ1-2; D is uncertain. V was pared by 7 bases and J by 4 bases, with 13 bases between. Germline V CDR1 and CDR2: MNHNS, SASEGT. CDR3 length equals 13 residues. CDR3 amino acids: CASINSYFYGYTF. For the CDR3, the DNA is TGTGCCAGCATTAACAGCTACTTCTATGGCTACACCTTC.

This clonotype came up a few times. The rearrangement links TRBV12-3 or TRBV12-4 to TRBJ2-2, with 9 bases matching TRBD1. V lost 6 bases to trimming and J lost 6 bases; unmatched junction nucleotides: 14. The CDR3 is 17 residues long. CDR3 residues: CASSTRPGQGPSGELFF. The CDR3 region has the DNA TGTGCCAGCAGCACTCGCCCGGGACAGGGACCGTCCGGGGAGCTGTTTTTT.

CDR3: CSARSSGLSNQPQHF. The CDR3 nucleotides read TGCAGTGCTCGCTCTTCGGGACTTTCTAATCAGCCCCAGCATTTT. The J gene is TRBJ1-5, the V gene TRBV20-1; tentatively, D is TRBD1 (5 bases). CDR1 DFQATT and CDR2 SNEGSKA come from the germline V gene (reference sequence). The CDR3 totals 15 residues. V lost 5 bases and J 4 bases, leaving 18 bases between the germline ends.

This clonotype was counted between two and nine times. The chain employs TRBV6-1 and TRBJ2-7; the match to TRBD1 covers 7 bases. Germline V gives CDR1 MNHNS, CDR2 SASEGT. CDR3 length: 17 residues. Trimming at V came to 5 bases and at J to 3 bases, leaving 16 bases not matched to a gene. The DNA of the CDR3 is TGTGCCAGCAGTTCATATCCCCCCGACAGGGCCATCTACGAGCAGTACGTC. As protein: CASSSYPPDRAIYEQYV.

For the CDR3, the DNA is TGTGCCAGCAGTGAAAGCGCCAGCGGGAGGGGGACCCAGTACTTC. Its protein product is CASSESASGRGTQYF. The chain carries TRBV6-1 and TRBJ2-5; 10 bases fit TRBD2. Germline CDR1 and CDR2: MNHNS and SASEGT. The V gene end was trimmed by 2 bases and the J gene end by 7 bases; junction bases not matched to a gene: 7. The CDR3 runs to 15 residues.

The chain recombines TRBV5-6 with TRBJ1-1; a weak D match, TRBD1 (5 bases). Germline V gene data show CDR1 as SGHDT and CDR2 as YYEEEE. Deletions cut 6 bases from V and 5 bases from J, with 14 bases between. This CDR3 has 13 residues. The DNA of the CDR3 is TGTGCCAGCACCGTGGGGGGAATAACTGAAGCTTTCTTT. It translates to CASTVGGITEAFF. The whole variable domain, filled in from reference TRBV5-6 and TRBJ1-1, reads DAGVTQSPTHLIKTRGQQVTLRCSPKSGHDTVSWYQQALGQGPQFIFQYYEEEERQRGNFPDRFSGHQFPNYSSELNVNALLLGDSALYLCASTVGGITEAFFGQGTRLTVV.

The V and J genes are TRBV12-3 or TRBV12-4 and TRBJ2-7; D may match TRBD1 or TRBD2 (6 bases each). This CDR3 spans 12 amino acids. V lost 6 bases and J lost 4, with 10 bases in between. The CDR3 nucleotides are TGTGCCAGCAGCACAGGGACTTACGAGCAGTACTTC. This translates into CASSTGTYEQYF.

Only a few counts were recorded for this clonotype. A junction boundary mismatches the germline segment, possibly from a read error. The CDR3 bases are TGTGCTAGCAGCCCTACTAGCGGGGGGGTACAAGAGACCCAGTACTTC. Translation: CASSPTSGGVQETQYF. The gene calls are TRBV7-7 and TRBJ2-5; TRBD2 matches 13 bases. This CDR3 contains 16 residues. CDR1 SSHAT and CDR2 FNYEAQ come from the germline V gene (reference sequence). The whole variable domain, remainder taken from reference TRBV7-7 and TRBJ2-5, is GAGVSQSPRYKVTKRGQDVTLRCDPISSHATLYWYQQALGQGPEFLTYFNYEAQPDKSGLPSDRFSAERPEGSISTLTIQRTEQRDSAMYRCASSPTSGGVQETQYFGPGTRLLVL.

This clonotype has more than one count but fewer than ten. This chain joins TRBV5-4 and TRBJ1-5; weak D call: TRBD1 (5 bases). Germline V CDR1 and CDR2: SGHNT, YYREEE (reference sequence). V was trimmed by 0 bases and J by 5 bases, leaving 9 bases between them. The CDR3 sequence is 14 residues long. CDR3 protein: CASSLDPGDQPQHF. CDR3 in DNA: TGTGCCAGCAGCTTGGACCCGGGGGATCAGCCCCAGCATTTT.

This clonotype was observed a handful of times. For the CDR3, the DNA is TGTGCCATACTTGGACTAGGGGATAGTAAGTTCTTC. Its protein is CAILGLGDSKFF. The chain has TRBV10-3 and TRBJ2-1, with TRBD2 matching over 7 bases. CDR1 is ENHRY, CDR2 SYGVKD, per germline. Unmatched junction bases numbered 13, after V lost 9 bases and J lost 14 bases. The CDR3 consists of 12 residues.

This clonotype was detected a few times. The rearrangement uses TRBV6-1 and TRBJ2-5; either TRBD1 or TRBD2 may supply D (5 bases each). Trimming left V 6 bases short and J 5 bases short, with 22 bases between. Germline V lookup: CDR1 MNHNS, CDR2 SASEGT. The CDR3 is 16 amino acids. CDR3 coding DNA: TGTGCCAGCAGCGAGGGGTTCTCGGGGCTTGGGGAGACCCAGTACTTC. This gives the protein CASSEGFSGLGETQYF.

The rearrangement uses TRBV5-1 and TRBJ2-2; possible D gene TRBD1, 5 bases. V lost 3 bases and J lost 4, with 13 bases in between. Germline CDR1 reads SGHRS; CDR2 reads YFSETQ. This CDR3 is built from 15 residues. The CDR3 DNA is TGCGCCAGCAGCTACGACAGCAACCCCACCGGGGAGCTGTTTTTT. Amino acids: CASSYDSNPTGELFF.

The J gene is TRBJ2-1, the V gene TRBV6-2 or TRBV6-3; D gene unclear. Germline assignment: CDR1 MNHEY and CDR2 SVGEGT. V was cut by 4 bases and J by 7 bases, with 11 bases left in between. CDR3 length: 13 amino acids. CDR3 protein: CASSFFLRNEQFF. The DNA for the CDR3 is TGTGCCAGCAGTTTCTTCCTCCGGAATGAGCAGTTCTTC.

In its sample, this clonotype was seen many times. V gene TRBV20-1 combines with J gene TRBJ2-7; 10 positions agree with TRBD1. CDR1 is DFQATT and CDR2 is SNEGSKA in the germline V gene (reference sequence). CDR3 length equals 16 residues. Losses at the gene ends were 0 bases for V and 2 bases for J; bases not matched to a gene: 7. Written as DNA, the CDR3 is TGCAGTGCTAGAGATTGGACAGGGGGTCGGCCCTACGAGCAGTACTTC. Translated, it gives CSARDWTGGRPYEQYF.